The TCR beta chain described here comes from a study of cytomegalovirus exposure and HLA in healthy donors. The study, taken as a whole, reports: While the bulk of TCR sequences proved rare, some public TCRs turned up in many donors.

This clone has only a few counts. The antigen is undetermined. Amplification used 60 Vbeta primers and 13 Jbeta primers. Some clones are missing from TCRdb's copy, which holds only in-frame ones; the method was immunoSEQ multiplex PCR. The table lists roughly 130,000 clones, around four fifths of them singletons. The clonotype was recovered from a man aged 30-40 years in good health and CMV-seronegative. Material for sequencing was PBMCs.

The CDR3 bases are TGCGCCAGCAGCCTGACAGATACAACTAATGAAAAACTGTTTTTT. Protein product: CASSLTDTTNEKLFF. V and J are TRBV4-3 and TRBJ1-4; possibly TRBD1 for D (5 bases). CDR1 is LGHNA, CDR2 YSLEER, per germline. The CDR3 length is 15 residues. V lost 4 bases, J lost 0 bases, and 9 bases lay in between.